This entry features one T cell receptor (beta chain) sequence. The sample comes from a study of blood T cell repertoires in COVID-19. Study-level background: Whether acute or convalescent, the COVID-19 samples came from the United States, Italy and Spain.

The V gene lost 5 bases and the J gene lost 5 bases, with 13 bases spanning the gap. The CDR3 length is 13 residues. CDR1 is SEHNR and CDR2 is FQNEAQ in the germline V gene (reference sequence). The authors' processing: How many nucleated cells were present was estimated from reference gene primer amplification. Libraries were prepared by immunoSEQ multiplex PCR; TCRdb keeps only in-frame clonotypes and omits some of them. V, J and clone size are taken as reported in that table, and D and trimming were inferred from the DNA itself. The repertoire holds around 54,000 clones, roughly 76% seen once, with approximately 5.3% in the top ten.

Sequences were obtained from peripheral blood. This clonotype was sampled from a woman aged 55-69 years with acute or convalescent COVID-19. The chain is built from TRBV7-9 and TRBJ2-7; possible D gene TRBD2, 5 bases. The CDR3 DNA sequence: TGTGCCAGCAGCCAACCCCTCGGGAACGAGCAGTACTTC. Its translation is CASSQPLGNEQYF.